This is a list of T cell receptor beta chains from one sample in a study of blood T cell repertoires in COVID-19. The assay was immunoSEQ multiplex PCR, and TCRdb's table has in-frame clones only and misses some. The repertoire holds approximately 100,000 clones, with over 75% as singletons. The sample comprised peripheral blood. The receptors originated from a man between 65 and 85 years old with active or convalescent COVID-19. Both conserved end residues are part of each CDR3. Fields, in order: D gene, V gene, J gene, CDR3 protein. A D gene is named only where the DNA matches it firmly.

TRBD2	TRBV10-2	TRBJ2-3	CASSDYWTSGTLGTDTQYF
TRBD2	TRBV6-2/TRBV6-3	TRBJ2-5	CASSYQQGLAEMTAQYF
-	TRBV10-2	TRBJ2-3	CASSEAGPDTQYF
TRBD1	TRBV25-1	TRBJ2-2	CASTHRGPGELFF
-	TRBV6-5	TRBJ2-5	CASSYLGGQETQYF
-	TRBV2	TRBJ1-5	CASSEDREKAQHF
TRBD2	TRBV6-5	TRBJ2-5	CASSYSRTSPETQYF
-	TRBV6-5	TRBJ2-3	CASTQGGLYTDTQYF
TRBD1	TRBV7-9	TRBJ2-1	CASAWTGPLNEQFF
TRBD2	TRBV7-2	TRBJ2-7	CASRKRTSGRYEQYF
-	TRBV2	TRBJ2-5	CASSPGGSLETQYF
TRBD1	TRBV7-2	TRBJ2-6	CASSSGQARSGANVLTF
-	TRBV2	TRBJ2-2	CASRPNANTGELFF
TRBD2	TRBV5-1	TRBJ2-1	CASSLRTGTTYNEQFF
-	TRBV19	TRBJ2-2	CASRQKDINTGELFF
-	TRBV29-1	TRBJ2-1	CSVAQGRSSYNEQFF
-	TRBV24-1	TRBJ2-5	CATSDPRGHGGDQETQYF
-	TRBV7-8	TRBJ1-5	CASSHLTGRGQPQHF
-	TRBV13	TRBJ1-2	CASSLGATDFYGYTF
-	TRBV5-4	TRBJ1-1	CASSLGGSGNTEAFF
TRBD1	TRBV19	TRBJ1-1	CASSLNRGTEAFF
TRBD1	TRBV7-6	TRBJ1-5	CASSLVDRFWVYSNQPQHF
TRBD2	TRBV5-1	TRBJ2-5	CASSAGGGLQETQYF
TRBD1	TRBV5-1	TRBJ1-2	CASSSTGGTRGYTF
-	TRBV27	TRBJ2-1	CASSDFGSSYNEQFF
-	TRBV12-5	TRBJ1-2	CASGLLLDSYGYTF
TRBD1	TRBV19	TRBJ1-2	CASKRTGLMAYTF
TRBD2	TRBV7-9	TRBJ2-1	CASSALAGGGDEQFF
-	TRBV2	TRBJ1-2	CASTETGWGYTF
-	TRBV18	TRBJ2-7	CASSPTDESYEQYF
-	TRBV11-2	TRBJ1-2	CASRPLLNTNYGYTF
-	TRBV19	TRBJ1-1	CASRDYTEAFF
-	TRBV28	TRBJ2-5	CASSSGQRETQYF
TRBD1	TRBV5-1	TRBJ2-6	CASSFGTVSSGANVLTF
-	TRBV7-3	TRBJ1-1	CASSSQGERTEAFF
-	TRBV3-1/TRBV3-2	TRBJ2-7	CASSQGTGPFEQYF
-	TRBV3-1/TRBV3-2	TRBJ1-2	CASSQGVRGYTF
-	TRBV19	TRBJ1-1	CASSITLLNTEAFF
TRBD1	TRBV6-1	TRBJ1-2	CASSEIAPGQGGGYTF
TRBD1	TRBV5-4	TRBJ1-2	CASSLGDRGSGYTF
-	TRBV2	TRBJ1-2	CASSAAGIGYGYTF
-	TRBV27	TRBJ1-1	CASSRIEATEAFF
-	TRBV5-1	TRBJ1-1	CASSPGVMNTEAFF
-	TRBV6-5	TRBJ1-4	CASGISGRGMEKLFF
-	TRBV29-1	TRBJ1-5	CSVGPGANQPQHF
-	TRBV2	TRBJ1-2	CASSAHTDYGYTF
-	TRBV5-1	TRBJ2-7	CASSLVGSSYEQYF
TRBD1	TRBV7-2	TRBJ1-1	CASSLDGTAMNTEAFF
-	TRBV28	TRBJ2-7	CASSLWMTVYEQYF
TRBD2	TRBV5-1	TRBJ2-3	CASSEPTSGRVGTQYF
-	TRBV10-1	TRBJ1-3	CASSPAGGNTIYF